In its sample, the clone carrying this TCR beta chain was seen many times. Unique molecular identifiers featured in how the TCRbeta library was prepared. TCRdb independently ran MiXCR on the PCR reads; one entry per CDR3 protein. The repertoire holds hundreds of thousands of distinct CDR3 sequences, with about 9.5% as singletons. Between the trimmed V and J ends, which lost 5 bases and 4 bases, there was a span of 14 bases. The V gene's germline CDR1 is MNHEY and CDR2 SMNVEV (reference sequence). The CDR3 contains 14 residues. The source of the sample is a study of T-cell reconstitution after alpha-beta-depleted transplantation in children.

The source material was PBMCs from the stem cell graft donor, sampled from the stem cell graft. The sequence was obtained from a human donor who donated a stem cell graft to a child with acute lymphoblastic leukemia. The J gene is TRBJ1-1, the V gene TRBV27; tentatively, D is TRBD1 (5 bases). CDR3 sequence reads: CASSEQQGFTEAFF. The CDR3 DNA follows: TGTGCCAGCAGTGAACAGCAGGGTTTCACTGAAGCTTTCTTT.